The subject of this entry is one T cell receptor (beta chain). This clonotype was detected only a few times. Its antigen specificity is not known. One base away there is no much larger clone; base qualities are not given. The data are from a study of T cells in Graves' hyperthyroidism and ophthalmopathy (dated by TCRdb to between 2018 and 2020). For the study in its entirety: Peripheral blood was sampled at the time of initial diagnosis, prior to any treatment. TCR Vbeta CDR3 sequencing of roughly 140 peripheral blood samples (approximately 44 ophthalmopathy, 75 to 80 hyperthyroidism and some 17 progressor patients) is reported in the paper. Prospective prediction of ophthalmopathy was tested in an independent validation cohort consisting of fewer than 20 hyperthyroidism patients and 15 to 17 patients who later progressed to ophthalmopathy. The 75 to 100 discovery patients were divided at random into training and test sets in a 7:3 ratio. To identify TCR V-J signatures that set the groups apart, the researchers used a discovery cohort of about a hundred patients, made up of under 50 with Graves' ophthalmopathy and 57 with stable Graves' hyperthyroidism. Following sampling, methimazole starting at 30 mg daily was given to hyperthyroidism patients, and high-dose intravenous methylprednisolone was given to ophthalmopathy patients. Thyroid tissue and blood T-cell repertoires from several Graves' hyperthyroidism patients were also compared in the study. Beyond this particular receptor, the publication reports: In cross-validation, a model built on a 13 V-J signature told ophthalmopathy apart from stable hyperthyroidism with 85% to 90% sensitivity and about 81% specificity, and in testing the same model reached 80%/75%. Most expanded thyroid clonotypes (frequency above 0.001) were also found in blood, which suggests that blood repertoires may mirror thyroid immune responses. No statistical method was used to set the sample size in advance, and investigators knew the group allocation. During validation, the model predicted progression to ophthalmopathy a median of approximately 6.5 months ahead of onset, with 60% to 71% sensitivity and around 73% specificity.

The TCR beta CDR3 regions were amplified from the RNA transcripts. The first round of RT-PCR for the TCR CDR3 was performed with the HTBI primer set and the Qiagen OneStep RT-PCR kit. The libraries were constructed in a second round of multiplex PCR and then size-selected and purified. The libraries were sequenced on an Illumina HiSeq2000 using paired-end 100 bp reads. Turning to the authors' computational methods: SOAPnuke was used to process the raw data, with reads discarded if the reads contained adapters or uncalled bases, had a mean Phred below 15, or lacked an exact constant-primer or identifier match. COPE v1.2.5 was used to merge the high-quality paired reads, and each unique nucleotide sequence was defined as a clonotype. MiTCR v1.1 was used to align clonotypes to the IMGT TRBV, TRBD and TRBJ reference segments. The analysis was restricted to V-J combinations with a frequency above 0.0001, which together covered about 99% of the repertoires. The TCS score was defined as the ratio of F50 (clonal expansion) to E x V (chaos), calculated using BLOSUM62-based TCRdist between CDR3 peptides within each V-J. Welch's t-statistics and random forest reduced roughly 540 V-J features to 13, which were used in a naive Bayes classifier (R e1071). TCRdb reprocessing: public reads trimmed at Q25 with fastp, clones called with MiXCR, in-frame beta chains kept. Here each entry gathers all rows of one CDR3 protein and keeps the most common genes and DNA. In this record, the V and J calls reflect TCRdb's handling and not the investigators' own analysis. The sample contains 300,000 to 500,000 distinct CDR3 sequences, 11% to 15% of them found a single time. Jointly, the top ten make up 25% to 30% of the sample.

Ophthalmopathy patients had moderately to severely active disease, with a Clinical Activity Score of 3 or more, a NOSPECS grade of 4 or more, and a disease duration of less than 3 months. The study excluded patients with uncontrolled infections, other autoimmune diseases, pregnancy or lactation. Diagnoses were established on the basis of clinical symptoms, serum thyroxine and TRAb, thyroid ultrasound, and orbital computed tomography. PBMCs were separated from roughly 10 ml of fresh peripheral blood using Ficoll-Paque density gradient centrifugation. Trizol reagent was used to extract total RNA, and RNA quality was then checked on an Agilent 2100 Bioanalyzer. The CDR3 covers 16 residues, taking in both the cysteine and the phenylalanine. The sequence is cut down to CDR3 DNA, 48 bases in frame from base 1. The germline V gene (reference sequence) gives CDR1 as SEHNR and CDR2 as FQNEAQ. Deletion took 5 bases off V and 2 bases off J, with a span of 15 bases between the germline ends.

The receptor chain draws on TRBV7-9 and TRBJ1-4; 5 matching bases give a weak D call of TRBD1. Sequenced input: blood. The sequence was obtained from a man aged 45 to 65 with Graves' ophthalmopathy. CDR3 protein: CASSGPVWDTNEKLFF. The sequenced DNA: TGTGCCAGCAGCGGCCCCGTTTGGGACACTAATGAAAAACTGTTTTTT.